This T cell receptor beta chain originates from a study of T cells in Graves' hyperthyroidism and ophthalmopathy. Reasons for excluding patients were uncontrolled infection, other autoimmune disease, pregnancy or lactation. TCR beta CDR3 regions were amplified from RNA. HTBI primers were used for first-round RT-PCR of the TCR CDR3. TCRdb independently ran MiXCR on the multiplex PCR reads; one entry per CDR3 protein. The top ten hold around 20% of the sample, which has 550,000 to 700,000 distinct CDR3 sequences, about half seen once. The sample holds a few counts of this clonotype. At one end, the junction sequence differs from germline, possibly due to a read error. This CDR3 has 12 amino acids. Germline CDR1 reads SGHAT; CDR2 reads FQNNGV.

Sequencing input: peripheral blood or thyroid tissue (not recorded which). The sequence was obtained from an adult woman with Graves' disease, either hyperthyroidism or ophthalmopathy (not recorded which). The gene calls are TRBV11-2 and TRBJ2-2, with D possibly being TRBD2 (6 bases). The CDR3 nucleotides read TGTGCCAGCAGCTTAGCCCCCGGGGGGCTGTTTTTT. It specifies CASSLAPGGLFF. Full variable domain (outside the CDR3, taken from reference TRBV11-2 and TRBJ2-2): EAGVAQSPRYKIIEKRQSVAFWCNPISGHATLYWYQQILGQGPKLLIQFQNNGVVDDSQLPKDRFSAERLKGVDSTLKIQPAKLEDSAVYLCASSLAPGGLFFGEGSRLTVL.